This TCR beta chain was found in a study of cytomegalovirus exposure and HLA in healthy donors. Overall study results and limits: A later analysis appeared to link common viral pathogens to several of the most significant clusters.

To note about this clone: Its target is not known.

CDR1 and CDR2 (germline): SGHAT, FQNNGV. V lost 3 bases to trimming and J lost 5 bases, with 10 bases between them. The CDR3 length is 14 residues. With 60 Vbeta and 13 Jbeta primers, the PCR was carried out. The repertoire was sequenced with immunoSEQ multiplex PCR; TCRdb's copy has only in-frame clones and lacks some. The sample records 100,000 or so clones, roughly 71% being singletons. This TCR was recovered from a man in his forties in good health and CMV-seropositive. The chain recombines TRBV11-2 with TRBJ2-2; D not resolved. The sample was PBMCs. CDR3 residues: CASSFNSWTGELFF. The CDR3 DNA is TGTGCCAGCAGCTTTAACAGTTGGACCGGGGAGCTGTTTTTT.